Following are 6 T cell receptor beta chains from one sample sequenced in a study of T cell responses to AZD1222 COVID-19 vaccine. Data came from immunoSEQ multiplex PCR; TCRdb stores just in-frame clones and leaves some out. The sample shows about 97,000 clones, roughly 88% of them seen only once. This sample comprised peripheral blood, obtained on day 0 of AZD1222 vaccination. The source is an adult in good health.

The chain couples TRBV5-1 to TRBJ2-5; 11 bases fit TRBD2. After removal of 4 bases from V and 5 bases from J, the junction contained 13 bases not matched to a gene. The CDR3 is made up of 17 amino acids. Germline V CDR1 and CDR2: SGHRS, YFSETQ. The CDR3 nucleotides read TGCGCCAGCAGCCGGCCTGGACTAGCGGGCCCCCAGGAGACCCAGTACTTC. Translating it yields CASSRPGLAGPQETQYF.

The chain is built from TRBV7-2 and TRBJ2-3, with 7 bases aligning to TRBD2. Germline CDR1 SGHTA, CDR2 FQGNSA. The V gene end was trimmed by 1 base and the J gene end by 0 bases; junction bases not matched to a gene: 1. The CDR3 extends over 15 amino acids. The CDR3 region is CASSLGRGSTDTQYF. Here the CDR3 DNA reads TGTGCCAGCAGCTTAGGGCGGGGGAGCACAGATACGCAGTATTTT.

This clone was observed a handful of times. The chain carries TRBV28 and TRBJ1-2; tentative D call: TRBD1 (6 bases). The CDR3 has 14 amino acids. V was trimmed by 2 bases and J by 4 bases, leaving 11 bases between them. CDR1 is MDHEN and CDR2 is SYDVKM in the germline V gene. The CDR3 coding sequence is TGTGCCAGCAGTTTAGGCGGGACATTCTATGGCTACACCTTC. Protein product: CASSLGGTFYGYTF.

The gene calls are TRBV18 and TRBJ1-4; 8 positions match TRBD1. Trimming removed 6 bases from V and 8 bases from J; junction bases left unmatched: 8. Per the germline V gene, CDR1 is KGHSH and CDR2 is LQKENI. The CDR3 has 14 residues. CDR3 region: CASSTGQGGEKLFF. CDR3 nucleotide sequence: TGTGCCAGCTCCACTGGACAGGGAGGGGAAAAACTGTTTTTT.

The chain employs TRBV5-8 and TRBJ2-5, with 7 bases identical to TRBD1. Germline CDR1 is SGHTS and CDR2 is YDEGEE. The CDR3 has 15 residues. V shed 3 bases and J 3 bases; nucleotides not matched to a gene: 8. This CDR3 reads CASSSGTGTEETQYF. CDR3 DNA sequence: TGTGCCAGCAGCTCGGGGACCGGGACAGAAGAGACCCAGTACTTC.

J is TRBJ2-3 and V is TRBV7-9, with 8 bases lining up with TRBD1. The CDR3 totals 14 residues. Per germline, CDR1 SEHNR and CDR2 FQNEAQ (reference sequence). V was clipped by 5 bases and J by 3 bases; unmatched bases: 4. The CDR3 DNA reads TGTGCCAGCAGCCCTCGACAGGGGACAGATACGCAGTATTTT. Its protein product is CASSPRQGTDTQYF.